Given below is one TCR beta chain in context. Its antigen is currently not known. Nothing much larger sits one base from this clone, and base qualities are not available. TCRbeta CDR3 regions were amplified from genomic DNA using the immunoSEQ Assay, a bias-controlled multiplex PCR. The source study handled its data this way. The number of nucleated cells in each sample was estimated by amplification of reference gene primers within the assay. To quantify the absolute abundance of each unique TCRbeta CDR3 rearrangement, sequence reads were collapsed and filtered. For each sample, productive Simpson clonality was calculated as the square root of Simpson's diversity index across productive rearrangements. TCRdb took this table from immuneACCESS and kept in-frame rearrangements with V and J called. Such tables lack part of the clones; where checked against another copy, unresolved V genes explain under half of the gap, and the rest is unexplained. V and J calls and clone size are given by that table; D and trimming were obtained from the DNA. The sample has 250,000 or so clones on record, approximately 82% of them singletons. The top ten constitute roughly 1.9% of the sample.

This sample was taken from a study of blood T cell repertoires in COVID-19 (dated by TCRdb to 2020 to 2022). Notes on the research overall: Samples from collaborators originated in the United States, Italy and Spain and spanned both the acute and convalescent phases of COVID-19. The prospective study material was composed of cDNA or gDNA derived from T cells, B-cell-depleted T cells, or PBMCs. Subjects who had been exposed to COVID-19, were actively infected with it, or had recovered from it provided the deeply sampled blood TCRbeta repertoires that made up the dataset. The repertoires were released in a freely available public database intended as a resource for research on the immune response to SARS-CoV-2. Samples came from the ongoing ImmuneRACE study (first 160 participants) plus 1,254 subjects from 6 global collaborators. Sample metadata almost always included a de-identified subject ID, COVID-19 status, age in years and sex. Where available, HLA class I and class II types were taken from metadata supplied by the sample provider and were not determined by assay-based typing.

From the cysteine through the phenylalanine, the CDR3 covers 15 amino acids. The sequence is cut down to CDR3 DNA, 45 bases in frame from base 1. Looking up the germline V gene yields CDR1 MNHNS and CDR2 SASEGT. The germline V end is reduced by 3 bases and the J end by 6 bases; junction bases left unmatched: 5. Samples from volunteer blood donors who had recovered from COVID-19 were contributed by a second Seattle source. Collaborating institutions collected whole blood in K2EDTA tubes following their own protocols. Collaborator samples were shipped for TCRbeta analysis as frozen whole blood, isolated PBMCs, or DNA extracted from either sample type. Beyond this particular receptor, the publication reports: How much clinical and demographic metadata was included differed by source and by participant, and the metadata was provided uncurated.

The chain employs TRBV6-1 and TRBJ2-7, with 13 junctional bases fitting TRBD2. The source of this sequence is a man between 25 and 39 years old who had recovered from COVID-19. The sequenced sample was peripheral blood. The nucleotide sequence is TGTGCCAGCAGTGATATACTAGCGGGGGGGCGCGAGCAGTACTTC. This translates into CASSDILAGGREQYF.